Below, 20 T cell receptor beta chains from the same sample are listed, as sequenced in a study of PD-L1 blockade in urothelial cancer. The table came from immunoSEQ multiplex PCR; TCRdb's copy has only in-frame clones and leaves some out. The sample yields under 40,000 clones, 80% to 90% seen once. Sequences were derived from PBMCs, sampled around atezolizumab (anti-PD-L1) treatment. The receptors here all came from a man aged 55 to 69 with urothelial cancer.

This clone was recorded once. The rearrangement links TRBV6-5 to TRBJ2-7; TRBD2 matches 8 bases. V lost 9 bases and J lost 2; bases outside the gene matches: 9. Germline lookup yields CDR1 MNHEY and CDR2 SVGAGI. This CDR3 is 14 amino acids long. CDR3 coding DNA: TGTGCCAGTCAAAAGACTAGCGAACCCTACGAGCAGTACTTC. It yields the protein CASQKTSEPYEQYF.

The chain links TRBV15 to TRBJ1-5; no firm D call. Germline V gene data show CDR1 as LNHNV and CDR2 as YYDKDF (reference sequence). V gave up 1 base and J gave up 0 bases, with 7 bases separating them. The CDR3 length is 15 residues. The CDR3 DNA reads as TGTGCCACCAGCAGAGGAGCGACTAGCAATCAGCCCCAGCATTTT. This encodes CATSRGATSNQPQHF.

The chain recombines TRBV7-9 with TRBJ1-5, with D perhaps matching TRBD1 (6 bases). This CDR3 is built from 15 residues. Trimming shortened V by 2 bases and J by 2 bases, and 10 bases separated the two germline ends. Germline V gene sequence: CDR1 SEHNR, CDR2 FQNEAQ (reference sequence). CDR3 DNA sequence: TGTGCCAGCAGCTTAAAGGGGGACGGCAATCAGCCCCAGCATTTT. This encodes CASSLKGDGNQPQHF.

The rearrangement uses TRBV7-3 and TRBJ2-5; D gene ambiguous. The germline gives CDR1 SGHTA, CDR2 FQGTGA. V was cut by 5 bases and J by 4 bases, with 11 bases left in between. There are 13 residues in the CDR3. CDR3 sequence: CASSRSTVETQYF. The DNA of the CDR3 is TGTGCCAGCAGCCGCTCTACTGTAGAGACCCAGTACTTC.

CDR3 in amino acids: CASNSPTGANYGYTF. In nucleotides, the CDR3 is TGTGCCAGCAACTCGCCGACGGGGGCTAACTATGGCTACACCTTC. The V and J genes are TRBV28 and TRBJ1-2, with a tentative D call TRBD1 (5 bases). Germline V gene data show CDR1 as MDHEN and CDR2 as SYDVKM. This CDR3 region has 15 residues. The V end was cut by 7 bases, the J end by 0 bases, with 15 bases between.

V usage is TRBV10-1 and J usage is TRBJ2-1; the match to TRBD2 covers 7 bases. The CDR3 has 15 amino acids. Trimming cost V 7 bases and J 8 bases; bases outside gene matches: 14. Germline lookup yields CDR1 WNHNN and CDR2 SYGVQD (reference sequence). This CDR3 reads CASTPGSGNPHEQFF. DNA for the CDR3: TGCGCCAGCACTCCAGGGAGCGGGAACCCACATGAGCAGTTCTTC.

This clone came up once. The DNA for the CDR3 is TGTGCCAGCAGCCAAAGCACTTACGAGCAGTACTTC. The encoded protein is CASSQSTYEQYF. The V and J genes are TRBV7-2 and TRBJ2-7; D gene uncertain. Germline V gene sequence: CDR1 SGHTA, CDR2 FQGNSA. The CDR3 length is 12 residues. Trimming left V 5 bases short and J 4 bases short, with 9 bases between. Based on the CDR3 plus reference TRBV7-2 and TRBJ2-7, the full variable domain is GAGVSQSPSNKVTEKGKDVELRCDPISGHTALYWYRQSLGQGLEFLIYFQGNSAPDKSGLPSDRFSAERTGGSVSTLTIQRTQQEDSAVYLCASSQSTYEQYFGPGTRLTVT.

This chain uses TRBV6-6 with TRBJ1-2, with D perhaps TRBD1 (5 bases). V was trimmed by 0 bases and J by 8 bases, leaving 16 bases between them. Germline V gene data show CDR1 as MNHNY and CDR2 as SVGAGI (reference sequence). The CDR3 spans 15 residues. CDR3 in amino acids: CASSYSPSWGNGYTF. In DNA, the CDR3 is TGTGCCAGCAGTTACTCTCCCTCTTGGGGCAACGGCTACACCTTC.

V and J are TRBV5-5 and TRBJ2-7, with TRBD1 matching over 9 bases. This CDR3 comprises 14 residues. Germline V CDR1 and CDR2: SGHKS, YYEKEE (reference sequence). V shed 3 bases, J shed 5 bases, and the junction held 6 bases outside the gene matches. Here the CDR3 reads CASSSGDRVNEQYF. The CDR3, as DNA: TGTGCCAGCAGCTCAGGGGACAGGGTCAACGAGCAGTACTTC.

V and J are TRBV7-9 and TRBJ1-6, with a possible D match to TRBD1 (6 bases). V was trimmed by 5 bases and J by 3 bases, leaving 14 bases between them. Germline-derived CDR1 and CDR2 are SEHNR and FQNEAQ (reference sequence). This CDR3 comprises 16 residues. This CDR3 reads CASSPWGGRYNSPLHF. As DNA, the CDR3 is TGTGCCAGCAGCCCTTGGGGGGGCCGCTATAATTCACCCCTCCACTTT.

The chain recombines TRBV4-3 with TRBJ1-4; TRBD1 is a possible D gene (6 bases). Trimming removed 0 bases from V and 7 bases from J, with 12 bases in between. Germline CDR1 reads LGHNA; CDR2 reads YSLEER. The CDR3 totals 15 residues. In DNA, the CDR3 is TGCGCCAGCAGCCAAGATAGCCAGGGGTTTGAAAAACTGTTTTTT. Translated: CASSQDSQGFEKLFF.

The genes are TRBV6-1 and TRBJ1-2; maybe TRBD1 (6 bases). CDR1 is MNHNS, CDR2 SASEGT, per germline. This CDR3 has 12 residues. The germline V and J ends were trimmed by 11 bases and 2 bases, with 12 bases remaining between them. The CDR3 is CAGGAGNYGYTF. The CDR3 nucleotides read TGTGCCGGGGGGGCGGGAAACTATGGCTACACCTTC.

This chain joins TRBV4-1 and TRBJ1-2; 10 bases agree with TRBD1. This CDR3 spans 14 amino acids. Germline V lookup: CDR1 MGHRA, CDR2 YSYEKL. The ends lost 1 base at V and 7 bases at J; junction bases unmatched: 3. The CDR3 coding sequence is TGCGCCAGCAGCCAAGTCCGGGACAGGGGTGGCTACACCTTC. It yields the protein CASSQVRDRGGYTF.

J is TRBJ2-1 and V is TRBV29-1; D may be TRBD1 (5 bases). This CDR3 spans 13 amino acids. Germline V gene lookup returns CDR1 SQVTM and CDR2 ANQGSEA. V lost 7 bases and J lost 8, with 18 bases in between. The CDR3 bases are TGCAGCGCAGAAACAGGTTTTGGCGATGAGCAGTTCTTC. It yields the protein CSAETGFGDEQFF.

The table lists this clone with a count of one. This chain links TRBV28 with TRBJ2-7, with 9 positions matching TRBD2. V shed 3 bases and J 0 bases; nucleotides not matched to a gene: 3. The V gene's germline CDR1 is MDHEN and CDR2 SYDVKM. The CDR3 length is 15 residues. The CDR3: CASSLLAGSSYEQYF. CDR3 nucleotides: TGTGCCAGCAGTTTGCTAGCGGGGAGCTCCTACGAGCAGTACTTC.

The chain recombines TRBV28 with TRBJ2-3; 12 positions match TRBD2. Germline CDR1 MDHEN, CDR2 SYDVKM. This CDR3 comprises 19 residues. V lost 1 base and J lost 2; bases outside the gene matches: 10. The CDR3 region has the DNA TGTGCCAGCAGTTTATTTGGGCTAGCGGGAGGGCGGGTCACAGATACGCAGTATTTT. Amino acid sequence: CASSLFGLAGGRVTDTQYF.

The CDR3 loop reads CASSSGGRDSYEQYF. Here the CDR3 DNA reads TGTGCCAGCAGTTCAGGGGGACGGGACTCCTACGAGCAGTACTTC. V usage is TRBV27 and J usage is TRBJ2-7, with 7 bases identical to TRBD1. CDR3 length equals 15 residues. J lost 0 bases, V lost 4 bases, and 6 bases had no gene match. The germline gives CDR1 MNHEY, CDR2 SMNVEV (reference sequence).

The rearrangement uses TRBV9 and TRBJ2-1; TRBD1 matches 7 bases. This CDR3 comprises 15 residues. Per germline, CDR1 SGDLS and CDR2 YYNGEE. Unmatched junction bases numbered 9, after V lost 0 bases and J lost 9 bases. The CDR3 bases are TGTGCCAGCAGCGTAGCGGAAGGGGGCATAGGTGAGCAGTTCTTC. It codes for CASSVAEGGIGEQFF.

The J gene is TRBJ1-5, the V gene TRBV19; 8 positions agree with TRBD1. Germline values: CDR1 LNHDA, CDR2 SQIVND (reference sequence). The CDR3 sequence is 20 residues long. Trimming cost V 11 bases and J 0 bases; bases outside gene matches: 24. For the CDR3, the DNA is TGTGCCTCATTTCCGGAGGTGGGCAGGGGGCGCGGGGATAGCAATCAGCCCCAGCATTTT. Translation: CASFPEVGRGRGDSNQPQHF.

V usage is TRBV2 and J usage is TRBJ2-6; no firm D call. This CDR3 spans 17 amino acids. CDR1 and CDR2 (germline): SNHLY, FYNNEI. The V and J ends lost 7 bases and 3 bases respectively, with 19 bases between them. In nucleotides, the CDR3 is TGTGCCAGCAATTTCGGCCAAGACCCGGGTGGGGCCAACGTCCTGACTTTC. It translates to CASNFGQDPGGANVLTF. Looking up the rest from reference TRBV2 and TRBJ2-6 gives the full variable domain: EPEVTQTPSHQVTQMGQEVILRCVPISNHLYFYWYRQILGQKVEFLVSFYNNEISEKSEIFDDQFSVERPDGSNFTLKIRSTKLEDSAMYFCASNFGQDPGGANVLTFGAGSRLTVL.